This paragraph covers one T cell receptor (beta chain) sequence. The germline CDR1 and CDR2 sequences are LGHNA and YNFKEQ. The CDR3 extends over 15 amino acids. Trimming took off 0 bases at V and 5 bases at J, with 13 bases between the two ends. This sample is drawn from a study of blood T cell repertoires in COVID-19. Original handling: Reference gene primer amplification gave estimated nucleated cell counts. The data were produced by immunoSEQ multiplex PCR, yet TCRdb's version contains in-frame clones alone and is incomplete. That table furnishes V, J and clone size, whereas the DNA furnished D and trimming. Counted here are 230,000 or so clones, 80% to 90% occurring once; the ten biggest clones make up approximately 4.6%.

The sample was peripheral blood. The V and J genes are TRBV4-2 and TRBJ2-5, with D possibly TRBD2 on 6 matching bases. The receptor was isolated from a woman aged 35 to 49 who had recovered from COVID-19. CDR3 nucleotides: TGTGCCAGCAGCCAAGATCGCGGGGAGTGGGAGACCCAGTACTTC. Translated: CASSQDRGEWETQYF.